These T cell receptor beta chains were read from a single sample in a study of shared clonotypes between healthy human individuals. TCRdb keeps only in-frame clones here, not all; method: immunoSEQ multiplex PCR. The data contain roughly 2.5 million clones, 90% to 95% of them seen just once; the ten biggest clones take up about 0.13%. What was sequenced was naive CD4+ T cells sorted from blood. The receptors stem from a man between 18 and 35 years old in good health. The CDR3 runs from the conserved cysteine through the conserved F or W. Each record gives: CDR3 protein, CDR3 DNA, D gene, clone size, V gene, J gene. D genes are given only for firm matches. Not all rows give a size; the values are once, few, many and, for expanded clones, a class.

cdr3_aa: CASSVGQGVSETQYF; cdr3_nt: TGTGCCAGCAGCGTAGGACAGGGGGTGTCAGAGACCCAGTACTTC; d_call: TRBD1; clone_size: NA; v_call: TRBV9; j_call: TRBJ2-5
cdr3_aa: CASSTGTGGWYEQYF; cdr3_nt: TGTGCCAGCAGTACTGGGACAGGGGGTTGGTACGAGCAGTACTTC; d_call: TRBD1; clone_size: once; v_call: TRBV6-5; j_call: TRBJ2-7
cdr3_aa: CASSREEGGNQPQHF; cdr3_nt: TGTGCCAGCTCACGGGAGGAGGGGGGCAATCAGCCCCAGCATTTT; d_call: NA; clone_size: few; v_call: TRBV18; j_call: TRBJ1-5
cdr3_aa: CASGLGTPSDTQYF; cdr3_nt: TGTGCTAGTGGTTTGGGGACGCCGTCAGATACGCAGTATTTT; d_call: NA; clone_size: NA; v_call: TRBV12-5; j_call: TRBJ2-3
cdr3_aa: CSVGGSGYTF; cdr3_nt: TGCAGCGTTGGTGGTAGTGGCTACACCTTC; d_call: NA; clone_size: NA; v_call: TRBV29-1; j_call: TRBJ1-2
cdr3_aa: CASSYLGQNTGELFF; cdr3_nt: TGTGCCAGCAGTTACCTGGGACAGAACACCGGGGAGCTGTTTTTT; d_call: NA; clone_size: NA; v_call: TRBV6-5; j_call: TRBJ2-2
cdr3_aa: CASSQFNNSPLHF; cdr3_nt: TGTGCCAGCAGCCAATTTAATAATTCACCCCTCCACTTT; d_call: NA; clone_size: NA; v_call: TRBV11-3; j_call: TRBJ1-6
cdr3_aa: CASSLRGEQYF; cdr3_nt: TGTGCCAGCAGCCTCCGAGGGGAGCAGTACTTC; d_call: NA; clone_size: NA; v_call: TRBV7-2; j_call: TRBJ2-7
cdr3_aa: CASSLRGARYEQYF; cdr3_nt: TGTGCCAGCAGTTTAAGGGGGGCGAGATACGAGCAGTACTTC; d_call: NA; clone_size: NA; v_call: TRBV27; j_call: TRBJ2-7
cdr3_aa: CASSRTGGGETQYF; cdr3_nt: TGTGCCAGCAGCCGTACAGGGGGTGGGGAGACCCAGTACTTC; d_call: TRBD1; clone_size: NA; v_call: TRBV7-9; j_call: TRBJ2-5
cdr3_aa: CASKASNQPQHF; cdr3_nt: TGTGCCAGCAAAGCGAGCAATCAGCCCCAGCATTTT; d_call: NA; clone_size: NA; v_call: TRBV2; j_call: TRBJ1-5
cdr3_aa: CASRSGQIYNEQFF; cdr3_nt: TGTGCCAGCAGGTCGGGACAGATCTACAATGAGCAGTTCTTC; d_call: TRBD1; clone_size: NA; v_call: TRBV28; j_call: TRBJ2-1
cdr3_aa: CAWSWVAGVGEKLFF; cdr3_nt: TGTGCCTGGTCGTGGGTAGCAGGGGTCGGTGAAAAACTGTTTTTT; d_call: NA; clone_size: NA; v_call: TRBV30; j_call: TRBJ1-4
cdr3_aa: CASSVQGARSGTEAFF; cdr3_nt: TGTGCCAGCAGCGTACAGGGGGCAAGGTCCGGGACTGAAGCTTTCTTT; d_call: TRBD1; clone_size: NA; v_call: TRBV5-4; j_call: TRBJ1-1
cdr3_aa: CASSLASQIPEQFF; cdr3_nt: TGTGCCAGCAGCTTAGCGAGTCAAATTCCCGAGCAGTTCTTC; d_call: NA; clone_size: NA; v_call: TRBV7-9; j_call: TRBJ2-1
cdr3_aa: CASRGQGSLNTEAFF; cdr3_nt: TGTGCCAGTCGGGGACAGGGTAGTTTGAACACTGAAGCTTTCTTT; d_call: TRBD1; clone_size: NA; v_call: TRBV27; j_call: TRBJ1-1
cdr3_aa: CASSLRQNTEAFF; cdr3_nt: TGTGCCAGCAGCCTCAGACAGAACACTGAAGCTTTCTTT; d_call: NA; clone_size: NA; v_call: TRBV7-2; j_call: TRBJ1-1
cdr3_aa: CASDTTGLSDTQYF; cdr3_nt: TGTGCCAGTGATACGACAGGGCTGTCGGATACGCAGTATTTT; d_call: TRBD1; clone_size: NA; v_call: TRBV19; j_call: TRBJ2-3
cdr3_aa: CASSFKGAYEQYF; cdr3_nt: TGCGCCAGCAGCTTTAAAGGGGCATACGAGCAGTACTTC; d_call: NA; clone_size: once; v_call: TRBV5-1; j_call: TRBJ2-7
cdr3_aa: CASSPHPGGTDTQYF; cdr3_nt: TGTGCCAGCAGCCCGCATCCCGGGGGTACAGATACGCAGTATTTT; d_call: NA; clone_size: NA; v_call: TRBV9; j_call: TRBJ2-3
cdr3_aa: CAWSTRGELRQPQHF; cdr3_nt: TGTGCCTGGAGTACCAGGGGGGAATTGCGTCAGCCCCAGCATTTT; d_call: TRBD1; clone_size: few; v_call: TRBV30; j_call: TRBJ1-5
cdr3_aa: CASSLGAAYGYTF; cdr3_nt: TGTGCCAGCAGTTTAGGGGCAGCTTATGGCTACACCTTC; d_call: NA; clone_size: NA; v_call: TRBV27; j_call: TRBJ1-2
cdr3_aa: CASSYLTGDYGYTF; cdr3_nt: TGTGCCAGCAGTTATCTGACAGGCGACTATGGCTACACCTTC; d_call: NA; clone_size: NA; v_call: TRBV6-6; j_call: TRBJ1-2
cdr3_aa: CASMVGPGELFF; cdr3_nt: TGTGCCAGCATGGTGGGCCCCGGGGAGCTGTTTTTT; d_call: NA; clone_size: NA; v_call: TRBV28; j_call: TRBJ2-2
cdr3_aa: CASSPGQGIYQPQHF; cdr3_nt: TGTGCCAGCAGCCCGGGACAGGGTATCTACCAGCCCCAGCATTTT; d_call: TRBD1; clone_size: NA; v_call: TRBV5-5; j_call: TRBJ1-5